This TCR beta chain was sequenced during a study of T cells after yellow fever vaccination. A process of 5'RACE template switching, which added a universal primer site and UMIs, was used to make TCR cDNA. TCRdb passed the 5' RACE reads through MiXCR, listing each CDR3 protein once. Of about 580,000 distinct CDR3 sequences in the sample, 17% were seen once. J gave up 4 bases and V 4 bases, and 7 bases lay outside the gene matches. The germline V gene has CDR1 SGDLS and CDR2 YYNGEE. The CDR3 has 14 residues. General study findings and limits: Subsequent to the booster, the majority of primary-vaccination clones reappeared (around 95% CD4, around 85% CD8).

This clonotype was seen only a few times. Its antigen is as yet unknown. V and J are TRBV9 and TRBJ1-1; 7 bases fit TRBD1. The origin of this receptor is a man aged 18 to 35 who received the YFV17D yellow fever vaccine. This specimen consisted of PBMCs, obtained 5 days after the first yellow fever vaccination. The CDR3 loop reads CASSNNRGVTEAFF. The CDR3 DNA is TGTGCCAGCAGCAACAACAGGGGTGTCACTGAAGCTTTCTTT. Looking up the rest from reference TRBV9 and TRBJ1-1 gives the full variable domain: DSGVTQTPKHLITATGQRVTLRCSPRSGDLSVYWYQQSLDQGLQFLIQYYNGEERAKGNILERFSAQQFPDLHSELNLSSLELGDSALYFCASSNNRGVTEAFFGQGTRLTVV.